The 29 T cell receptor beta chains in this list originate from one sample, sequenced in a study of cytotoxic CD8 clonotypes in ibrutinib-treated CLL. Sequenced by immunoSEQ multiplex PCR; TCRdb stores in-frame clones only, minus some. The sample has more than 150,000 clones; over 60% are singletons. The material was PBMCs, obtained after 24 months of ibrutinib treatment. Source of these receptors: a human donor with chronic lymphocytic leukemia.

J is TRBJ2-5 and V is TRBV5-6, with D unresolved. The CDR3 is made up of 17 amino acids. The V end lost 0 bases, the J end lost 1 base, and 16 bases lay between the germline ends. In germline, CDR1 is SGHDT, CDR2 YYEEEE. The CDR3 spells CASSLALGVSFQETQYF. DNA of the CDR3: TGTGCCAGCAGCTTGGCACTGGGCGTATCATTCCAAGAGACCCAGTACTTC.

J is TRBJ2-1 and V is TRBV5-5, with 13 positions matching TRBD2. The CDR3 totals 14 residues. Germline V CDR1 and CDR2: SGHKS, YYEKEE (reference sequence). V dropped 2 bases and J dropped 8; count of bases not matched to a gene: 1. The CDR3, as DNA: TGTGCCAGCAGCTTACTAGCGGGAGGGGATGAGCAGTTCTTC. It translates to CASSLLAGGDEQFF.

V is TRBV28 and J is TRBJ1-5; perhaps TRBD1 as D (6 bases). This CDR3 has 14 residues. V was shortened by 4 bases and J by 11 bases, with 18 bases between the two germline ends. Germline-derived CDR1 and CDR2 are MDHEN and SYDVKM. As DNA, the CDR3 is TGTGCCAGCAGTTCGCTTTTACAGGGTTGGGCCCAGCATTTT. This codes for CASSSLLQGWAQHF.

DNA of the CDR3: TGTGCCAGCAGTTTTGCGGGTGGCTACACCTTC. Protein: CASSFAGGYTF. The rearrangement joins TRBV28 to TRBJ1-2, with D unclear. V dropped 3 bases and J dropped 7 bases, with 6 bases sitting between them. The CDR3 has 11 amino acids. Germline values: CDR1 MDHEN, CDR2 SYDVKM.

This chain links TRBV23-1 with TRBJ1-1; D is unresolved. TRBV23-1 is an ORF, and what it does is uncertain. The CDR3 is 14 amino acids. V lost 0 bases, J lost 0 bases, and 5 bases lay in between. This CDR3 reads CASSQSDVNTEAFF. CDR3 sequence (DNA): TGCGCCAGCAGTCAATCGGACGTGAACACTGAAGCTTTCTTT.

The CDR3 DNA sequence: TGTGCCAGCAGCGGGGGACAGAGAAGCACAGATACGCAGTATTTT. This codes for CASSGGQRSTDTQYF. J is TRBJ2-3 and V is TRBV9; 7 bases match TRBD1. V lost 3 bases and J lost 0; bases outside the gene matches: 4. Germline assignment: CDR1 SGDLS and CDR2 YYNGEE. The CDR3 covers 15 residues.

This CDR3 is CASSPTGPGTDTQYF. Here the CDR3 DNA reads TGTGCCAGCTCACCGACAGGGCCTGGCACAGATACGCAGTATTTT. The V and J genes are TRBV18 and TRBJ2-3; 7 bases are shared with TRBD1. Germline CDR1 reads KGHSH; CDR2 reads LQKENI. The ends lost 3 bases at V and 1 base at J; junction bases unmatched: 4. This CDR3 comprises 15 residues.

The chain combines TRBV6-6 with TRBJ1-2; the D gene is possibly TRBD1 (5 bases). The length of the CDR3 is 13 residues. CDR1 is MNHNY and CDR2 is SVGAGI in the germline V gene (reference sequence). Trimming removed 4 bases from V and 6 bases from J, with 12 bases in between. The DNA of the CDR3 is TGTGCCAGCAGTTCTCTTCAGGGTAATGGCTACACCTTC. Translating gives CASSSLQGNGYTF.

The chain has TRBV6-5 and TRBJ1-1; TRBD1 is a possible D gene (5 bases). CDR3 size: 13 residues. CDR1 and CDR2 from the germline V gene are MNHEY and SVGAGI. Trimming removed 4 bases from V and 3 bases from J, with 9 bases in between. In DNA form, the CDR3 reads TGTGCCAGCAGTTCCGGGGCCTACACTGAAGCTTTCTTT. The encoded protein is CASSSGAYTEAFF.

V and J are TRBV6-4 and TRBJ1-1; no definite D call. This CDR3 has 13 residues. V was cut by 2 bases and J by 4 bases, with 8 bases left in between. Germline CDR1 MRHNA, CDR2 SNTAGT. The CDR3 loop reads CASSDRTGTEAFF. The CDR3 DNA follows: TGTGCCAGCAGTGACCGGACTGGCACTGAAGCTTTCTTT.

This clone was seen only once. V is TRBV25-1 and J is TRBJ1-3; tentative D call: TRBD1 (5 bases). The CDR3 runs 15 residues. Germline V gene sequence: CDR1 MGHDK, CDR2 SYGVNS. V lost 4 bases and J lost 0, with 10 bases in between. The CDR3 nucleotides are TGTGCCAGCAGTGGGGACGCCATCTCTGGAAACACCATATATTTT. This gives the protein CASSGDAISGNTIYF.

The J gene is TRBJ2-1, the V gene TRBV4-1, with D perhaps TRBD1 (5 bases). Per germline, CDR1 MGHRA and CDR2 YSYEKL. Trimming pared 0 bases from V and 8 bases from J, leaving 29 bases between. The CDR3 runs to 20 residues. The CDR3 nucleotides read TGCGCCAGCAGCCAAGACCTAGGGCTGCCATTCTACAGCCTCAGGGATGAGCAGTTCTTC. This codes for CASSQDLGLPFYSLRDEQFF.

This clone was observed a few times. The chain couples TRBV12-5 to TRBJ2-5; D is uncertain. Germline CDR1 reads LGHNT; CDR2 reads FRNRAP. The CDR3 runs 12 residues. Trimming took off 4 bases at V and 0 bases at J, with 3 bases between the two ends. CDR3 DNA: TGTGCTAGTGGTTGGTACCAAGAGACCCAGTACTTC. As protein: CASGWYQETQYF. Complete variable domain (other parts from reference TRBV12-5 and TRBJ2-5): DARVTQTPRHKVTEMGQEVTMRCQPILGHNTVFWYRQTMMQGLELLAYFRNRAPLDDSGMPKDRFSAEMPDATLATLKIQPSEPRDSAVYFCASGWYQETQYFGPGTRLLVL.

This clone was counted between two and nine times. CDR3 residues: CASSPFGDAGANVLTF. As DNA, the CDR3 is TGTGCCAGCAGCCCTTTCGGGGACGCGGGGGCCAACGTCCTGACTTTC. The chain recombines TRBV7-3 with TRBJ2-6; D tentatively fits TRBD1 or TRBD2 (5 bases each). This CDR3 region has 16 residues. Germline loops: CDR1 SGHTA, CDR2 FQGTGA. V was cut by 5 bases and J by 4 bases, with 15 bases left in between.

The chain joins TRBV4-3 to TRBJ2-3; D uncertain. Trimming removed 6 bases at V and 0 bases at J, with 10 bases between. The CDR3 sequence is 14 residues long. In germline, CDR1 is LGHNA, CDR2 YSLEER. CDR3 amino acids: CASRKSDSTDTQYF. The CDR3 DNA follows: TGCGCCAGCAGGAAATCAGATAGCACAGATACGCAGTATTTT.

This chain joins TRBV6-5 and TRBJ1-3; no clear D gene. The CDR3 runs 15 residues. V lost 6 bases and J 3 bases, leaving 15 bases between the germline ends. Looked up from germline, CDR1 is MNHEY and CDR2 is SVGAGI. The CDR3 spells CASRLGVGIGNTIYF. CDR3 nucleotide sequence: TGTGCCAGCAGGCTCGGGGTTGGGATTGGAAACACCATATATTTT.

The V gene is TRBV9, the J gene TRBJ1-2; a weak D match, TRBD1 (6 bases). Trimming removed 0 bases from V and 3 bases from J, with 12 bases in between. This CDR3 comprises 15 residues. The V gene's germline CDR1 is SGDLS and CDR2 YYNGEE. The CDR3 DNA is TGTGCCAGCAGCGTAGCCTTCGGGGGGCACTATGGCTACACCTTC. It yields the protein CASSVAFGGHYGYTF.

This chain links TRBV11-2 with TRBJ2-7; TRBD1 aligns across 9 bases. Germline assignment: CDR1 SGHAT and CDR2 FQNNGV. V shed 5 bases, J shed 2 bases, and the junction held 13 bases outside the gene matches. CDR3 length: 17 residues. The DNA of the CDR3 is TGTGCCAGCAGCCCCCGTAGGGGGACAGGGCTACCCTACGAGCAGTACTTC. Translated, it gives CASSPRRGTGLPYEQYF.

The CDR3 spells CASSLSGSYEQYF. CDR3 nucleotide sequence: TGTGCCAGCAGTTTATCTGGGAGCTACGAGCAGTACTTC. The V gene is TRBV27, the J gene TRBJ2-7; perhaps TRBD2 as D (5 bases). V lost 0 bases and J lost 3, with 6 bases in between. The CDR3 is made up of 13 amino acids. Germline loops: CDR1 MNHEY, CDR2 SMNVEV (reference sequence).

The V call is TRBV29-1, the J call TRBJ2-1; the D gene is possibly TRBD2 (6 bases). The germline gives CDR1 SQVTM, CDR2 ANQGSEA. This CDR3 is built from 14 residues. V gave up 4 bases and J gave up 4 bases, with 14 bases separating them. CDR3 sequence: CSVGLLASYNEQFF. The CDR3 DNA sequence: TGCAGCGTTGGTTTACTAGCTTCTTACAATGAGCAGTTCTTC.

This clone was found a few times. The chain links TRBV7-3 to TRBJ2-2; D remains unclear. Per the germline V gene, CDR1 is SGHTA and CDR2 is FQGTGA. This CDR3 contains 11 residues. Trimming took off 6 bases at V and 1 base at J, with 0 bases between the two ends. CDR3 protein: CASRNTGELFF. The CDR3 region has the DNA TGTGCCAGCAGGAACACCGGGGAGCTGTTTTTT.

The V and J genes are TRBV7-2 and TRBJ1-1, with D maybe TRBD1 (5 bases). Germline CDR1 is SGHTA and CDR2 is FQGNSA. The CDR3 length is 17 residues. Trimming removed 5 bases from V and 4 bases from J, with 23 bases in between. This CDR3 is CASSARDPRVTPTEAFF. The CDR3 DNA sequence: TGTGCCAGCAGCGCCCGGGACCCTAGGGTGACCCCCACTGAAGCTTTCTTT.

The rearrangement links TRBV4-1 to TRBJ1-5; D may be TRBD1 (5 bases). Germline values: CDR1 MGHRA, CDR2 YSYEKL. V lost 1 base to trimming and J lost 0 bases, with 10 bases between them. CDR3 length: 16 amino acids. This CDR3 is CASSQGGRVSNQPQHF. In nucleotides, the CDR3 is TGCGCCAGCAGCCAAGGGGGCAGGGTTAGCAATCAGCCCCAGCATTTT.

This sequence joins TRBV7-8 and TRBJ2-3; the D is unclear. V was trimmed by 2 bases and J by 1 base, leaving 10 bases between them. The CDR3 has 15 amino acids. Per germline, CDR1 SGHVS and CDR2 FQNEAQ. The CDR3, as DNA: TGTGCCAGCAGCTTATCAGGCGGACGCACAGATACGCAGTATTTT. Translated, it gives CASSLSGGRTDTQYF.

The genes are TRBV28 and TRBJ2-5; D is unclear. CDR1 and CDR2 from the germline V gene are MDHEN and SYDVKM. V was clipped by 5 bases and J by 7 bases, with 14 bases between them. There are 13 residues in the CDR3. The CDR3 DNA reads TGTGCCAGCAGTGCCGGGCCGGGTGGGACCCAGTACTTC. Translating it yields CASSAGPGGTQYF. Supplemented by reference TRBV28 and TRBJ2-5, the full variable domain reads DVKVTQSSRYLVKRTGEKVFLECVQDMDHENMFWYRQDPGLGLRLIYFSYDVKMKEKGDIPEGYSVSREKKERFSLILESASTNQTSMYLCASSAGPGGTQYFGPGTRLLVL.

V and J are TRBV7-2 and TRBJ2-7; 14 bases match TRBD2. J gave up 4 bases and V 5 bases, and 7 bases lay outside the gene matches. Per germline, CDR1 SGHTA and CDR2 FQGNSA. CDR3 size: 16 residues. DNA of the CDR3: TGTGCCAGCAGCCCGCGACTAGCGGGAGGGCCGTACGAGCAGTACTTC. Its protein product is CASSPRLAGGPYEQYF.

The CDR3 DNA follows: TGTGCCAGCAGCTTATCGGGACAGGCGGTCGATGAGCAGTTCTTC. Protein product: CASSLSGQAVDEQFF. The rearrangement joins TRBV7-9 to TRBJ2-1, with 8 bases fitting TRBD1. Germline V gene data show CDR1 as SEHNR and CDR2 as FQNEAQ (reference sequence). V dropped 2 bases and J dropped 8; count of bases not matched to a gene: 8. This CDR3 contains 15 residues.

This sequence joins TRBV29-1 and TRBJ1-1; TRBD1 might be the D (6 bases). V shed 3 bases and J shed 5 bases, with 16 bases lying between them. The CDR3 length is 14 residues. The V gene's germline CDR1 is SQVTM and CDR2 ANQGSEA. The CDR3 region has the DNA TGCAGCGTTGAGCGAGGACAGTCGATAACTGAAGCTTTCTTT. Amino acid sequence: CSVERGQSITEAFF.

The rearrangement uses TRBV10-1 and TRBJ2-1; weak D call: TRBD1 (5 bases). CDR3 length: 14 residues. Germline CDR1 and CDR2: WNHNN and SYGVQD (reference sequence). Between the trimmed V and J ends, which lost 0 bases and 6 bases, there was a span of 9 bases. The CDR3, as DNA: TGCGCCAGCAGTGAGTCAGGGGCGGTCAATGAGCAGTTCTTC. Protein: CASSESGAVNEQFF.